The text below deals with one TCR beta chain. This sample is part of a study of T cell responses to AZD1222 COVID-19 vaccine. Trimming at V came to 3 bases and at J to 1 base, leaving 1 base not matched to a gene. In germline, CDR1 is MNHNS, CDR2 SASEGT. The CDR3 consists of 15 residues. Sequenced by immunoSEQ multiplex PCR; TCRdb stores in-frame clones only, minus some. The sample records about 100,000 clones, roughly nine tenths being singletons. The genes are TRBV6-1 and TRBJ2-1; 9 positions agree with TRBD2. The sample in question was peripheral blood, obtained on day 0 of MenACWY control vaccination. This TCR was sampled from an adult in good health. The CDR3 bases are TGTGCCAGCAGTGAGCTAGCGGGGTCCTACAATGAGCAGTTCTTC. Translated, it gives CASSELAGSYNEQFF.